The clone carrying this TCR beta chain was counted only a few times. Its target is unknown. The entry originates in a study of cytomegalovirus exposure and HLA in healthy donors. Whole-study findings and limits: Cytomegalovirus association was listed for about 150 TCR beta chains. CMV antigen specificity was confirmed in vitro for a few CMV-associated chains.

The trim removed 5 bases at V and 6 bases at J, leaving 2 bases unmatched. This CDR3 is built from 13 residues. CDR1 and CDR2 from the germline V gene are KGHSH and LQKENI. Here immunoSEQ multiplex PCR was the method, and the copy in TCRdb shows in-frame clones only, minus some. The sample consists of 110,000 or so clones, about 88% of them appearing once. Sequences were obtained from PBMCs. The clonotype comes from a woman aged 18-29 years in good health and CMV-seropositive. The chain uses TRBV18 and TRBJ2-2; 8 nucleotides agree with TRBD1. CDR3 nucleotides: TGTGCCAGCTCAGAGACAGGGGCCGGGGAGCTGTTTTTT. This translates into CASSETGAGELFF.